The next 21 T cell receptor beta chains were all read from a single sample in a study of T cell repertoires in cytomegalovirus infection. TCRdb fed the reads into MiXCR, producing one record per CDR3 protein. The data show roughly 120,000 distinct CDR3 sequences, about 33% seen once. The antigens of these receptors remain unknown. Material: CD8+ T cells from cultured PBMCs, obtained from culture after CMV antigen stimulation. Every receptor here comes from a human donor in good health (CMV status not recorded). Some clones in this sample may be carry-over from other donors' samples.

The chain uses TRBV6-5 and TRBJ2-3, with a possible D match to TRBD2 (6 bases). V gave up 6 bases and J gave up 0 bases, with 7 bases separating them. Germline V gene sequence: CDR1 MNHEY, CDR2 SVGAGI. CDR3 length: 13 amino acids. The CDR3, as DNA: TGTGCCAGCAGCGGGGGAAGCACAGATACGCAGTATTTT. It encodes CASSGGSTDTQYF.

The chain combines TRBV28 with TRBJ2-6; D ambiguous. The CDR3 spans 14 residues. Germline V lookup: CDR1 MDHEN, CDR2 SYDVKM. V was clipped by 5 bases and J by 1 base, with 6 bases between them. The CDR3 bases are TGTGCCAGCAGTATCAGGTCTGGGGCCAACGTCCTGACTTTC. Protein: CASSIRSGANVLTF. Filled out from reference TRBV28 and TRBJ2-6, the complete variable domain reads DVKVTQSSRYLVKRTGEKVFLECVQDMDHENMFWYRQDPGLGLRLIYFSYDVKMKEKGDIPEGYSVSREKKERFSLILESASTNQTSMYLCASSIRSGANVLTFGAGSRLTVL.

The chain links TRBV13 to TRBJ2-1; D ambiguous. Trimming removed 8 bases from V and 0 bases from J, with 11 bases in between. This CDR3 region has 14 residues. The germline gives CDR1 PRHDT, CDR2 FYEKMQ (reference sequence). As DNA, the CDR3 is TGTGCCAGCCGGACGTGGGGCTCCTACAATGAGCAGTTCTTC. Residues: CASRTWGSYNEQFF.

The chain couples TRBV6-2 or TRBV6-3 to TRBJ2-1; D is ambiguous. Trimming pared 0 bases from V and 10 bases from J, leaving 7 bases between. Germline loops: CDR1 MNHEY, CDR2 SVGEGT. This CDR3 is 12 amino acids long. The CDR3 coding sequence is TGTGCCAGCAGTTACTCTATCGAGGAGCAGTTCTTC. It codes for CASSYSIEEQFF.

J is TRBJ1-5 and V is TRBV27, with TRBD1 as a possible D gene (6 bases). Between the trimmed V and J ends, which lost 6 bases and 8 bases, there was a span of 20 bases. Germline V CDR1 and CDR2: MNHEY, SMNVEV (reference sequence). The CDR3 has 15 residues. As DNA, the CDR3 is TGTGCCAGCAGGGACGGGACATCTTCTGGGAAGCCCCAGCATTTT. It yields the protein CASRDGTSSGKPQHF.

The rearrangement uses TRBV12-5 and TRBJ2-3; 7 bases map to TRBD1. With V trimmed by 1 base and J by 10 bases, 14 bases remained unmatched. This CDR3 spans 16 amino acids. From germline, CDR1 is LGHNT and CDR2 FRNRAP. DNA of the CDR3: TGTGCTAGTGGTTTGGGATCGGACAGGTGGATTCTGGCGCAGTATTTT. Its translation: CASGLGSDRWILAQYF.

Only a few counts were recorded for this clonotype. The chain uses TRBV2 and TRBJ1-2; possible D gene TRBD1, 5 bases. CDR3 length equals 16 residues. V lost 3 bases and J 6 bases, leaving 20 bases between the germline ends. Germline assignment: CDR1 SNHLY and CDR2 FYNNEI. CDR3 sequence (DNA): TGTGCCAGCAGTGAGGGGCAGATCCCCGACCCTAATGGCTACACCTTC. This sequence encodes CASSEGQIPDPNGYTF.

For the CDR3, the DNA is TGTGCCAGTAGTATTCCAGGGTCCAATCAGCCCCAGCATTTT. Translated: CASSIPGSNQPQHF. The rearrangement uses TRBV19 and TRBJ1-5; perhaps TRBD1 as D (5 bases). V lost 3 bases and J lost 3, with 9 bases in between. CDR3 size: 14 residues. The germline V gene encodes CDR1 LNHDA and CDR2 SQIVND (reference sequence).

This chain links TRBV4-3 with TRBJ1-2; TRBD1 agrees at 7 bases. Germline assignment: CDR1 LGHNA and CDR2 YSLEER. This CDR3 comprises 15 residues. After removal of 4 bases from V and 0 bases from J, the junction contained 5 bases not matched to a gene. The CDR3 here is CASSLGTAANYGYTF. CDR3 DNA sequence: TGCGCCAGCAGCCTAGGGACAGCTGCTAACTATGGCTACACCTTC.

The chain joins TRBV7-9 to TRBJ2-7; D may correspond to TRBD1 or TRBD2 (6 bases each). Looked up from germline, CDR1 is SEHNR and CDR2 is FQNEAQ (reference sequence). V shed 3 bases and J shed 3 bases, with 12 bases lying between them. This CDR3 is 14 amino acids long. In DNA form, the CDR3 reads TGTGCCAGCAGCTTGGAGGGGGACGGCTACGAGCAGTACTTC. Protein product: CASSLEGDGYEQYF.

V is TRBV11-1 and J is TRBJ2-7; perhaps D is TRBD1 or TRBD2 (5 bases each). CDR1 is SGHAT and CDR2 is FQDESV in the germline V gene (reference sequence). The ends were cut back, 2 bases at V and 2 bases at J, with 7 bases in the middle. The CDR3 length is 13 residues. CDR3 in DNA: TGTGCCAGCAGCTTAAGGGACCCCTACGAGCAGTACTTC. Translation: CASSLRDPYEQYF.

This chain connects TRBV27 to TRBJ2-1; either TRBD1 or TRBD2 may supply D (7 bases each). The V end was cut by 3 bases, the J end by 7 bases, with 13 bases between. The CDR3 runs 14 residues. Germline values: CDR1 MNHEY, CDR2 SMNVEV (reference sequence). The CDR3 reads CASSFQGEGNEQFF. The CDR3 DNA reads as TGTGCCAGCAGTTTCCAGGGGGAGGGTAATGAGCAGTTCTTC.

This clonotype was seen more than once but under ten times. This chain uses TRBV5-6 with TRBJ1-4; D unresolved. This CDR3 comprises 13 residues. Per germline, CDR1 SGHDT and CDR2 YYEEEE. V was clipped by 3 bases and J by 12 bases, with 15 bases between them. CDR3 loop: CASSSGGSEELFF. CDR3 DNA sequence: TGTGCCAGCAGCTCGGGAGGCAGTGAGGAACTGTTTTTT.

This clonotype occurred many times. The rearrangement joins TRBV6-1 to TRBJ2-1; D gene ambiguous. CDR3 length: 14 residues. Germline V gene sequence: CDR1 MNHNS, CDR2 SASEGT. Trimming cost V 4 bases and J 9 bases, with 16 bases left between them. In nucleotides, the CDR3 is TGTGCCAGCAGTGGATTAGGACCCTCAAGTGAGCAGTTCTTC. Protein sequence: CASSGLGPSSEQFF.

This clonotype was counted many times. In nucleotides, the CDR3 is TGTGCCAGCAGCTCATTCACAGGGATGACAACTAATGAAAAACTGTTTTTT. Its protein product is CASSSFTGMTTNEKLFF. The chain joins TRBV7-6 to TRBJ1-4; a possible D gene is TRBD1 (6 bases). CDR1 and CDR2 from the germline V gene are SGHVS and FNYEAQ. Trimming left V 4 bases short and J 0 bases short, with 15 bases between. CDR3 length equals 17 residues.

This clonotype was counted only a few times. This rearrangement joins TRBV12-3 or TRBV12-4 to TRBJ1-5; perhaps TRBD1 as D (5 bases). This CDR3 has 15 residues. V lost 6 bases to trimming and J lost 3 bases, with 15 bases between them. This CDR3 reads CASRPQEGANQPQHF. CDR3 bases: TGTGCCAGCAGGCCACAGGAAGGGGCCAATCAGCCCCAGCATTTT.

The chain joins TRBV2 to TRBJ1-1, with TRBD1 matching 8 bases. J was trimmed by 5 bases and V by 1 base; bases with no gene match: 6. This CDR3 spans 15 amino acids. In germline, CDR1 is SNHLY, CDR2 FYNNEI. CDR3 sequence reads: CASSEGRYRGTEAFF. DNA for the CDR3: TGTGCCAGCAGTGAAGGGAGGTACAGGGGGACTGAAGCTTTCTTT.

The V gene is TRBV5-4, the J gene TRBJ2-1; 8 bases are shared with TRBD2. The CDR3 runs 17 residues. The germline gives CDR1 SGHNT, CDR2 YYREEE (reference sequence). J lost 4 bases, V lost 1 base, and 10 bases had no gene match. The CDR3 region is CASSLLREGLTYNEQFF. The CDR3 DNA reads as TGTGCCAGCAGCTTGTTACGGGAGGGCCTGACGTACAATGAGCAGTTCTTC.

The chain employs TRBV20-1 and TRBJ2-1, with TRBD1 matching over 8 bases. This CDR3 spans 14 amino acids. The junction had 5 bases not matched to a gene; V was cut back by 6 bases and J by 1 base. Germline V gives CDR1 DFQATT, CDR2 SNEGSKA (reference sequence). This CDR3 reads CSARGQASYNEQFF. The CDR3 DNA reads TGCAGTGCGCGGGGACAGGCTTCCTACAATGAGCAGTTCTTC.

The chain carries TRBV19 and TRBJ1-1; maybe TRBD1 (5 bases). Trimming pared 7 bases from V and 5 bases from J, leaving 11 bases between. Germline CDR1 reads LNHDA; CDR2 reads SQIVND (reference sequence). CDR3 length: 12 residues. CDR3 residues: CASNQGWTEAFF. As DNA, the CDR3 is TGTGCCAGTAATCAGGGATGGACTGAAGCTTTCTTT.

By its share, this clonotype is medium-sized. The chain uses TRBV7-8 and TRBJ2-7; 7 positions match TRBD2. With V trimmed by 4 bases and J by 0 bases, 12 bases remained unmatched. Germline CDR1 SGHVS, CDR2 FQNEAQ. The CDR3 runs to 17 residues. This CDR3 reads CASSSPHSSGSSYEQYF. The CDR3 DNA follows: TGTGCCAGCAGCTCCCCCCATTCTAGCGGTAGCTCCTACGAGCAGTACTTC.